Presented here are 8 T cell receptor beta chains from one specimen sequenced in a study of tissue T cells after allogeneic stem cell transplantation (dated by TCRdb to between 2021 and 2022). Taken with the paper, the label for time point translates to: mouse harvest day 14 after allogeneic transplant. Each mouse graft consisted of 10^7 T-cell-depleted bone marrow cells plus 10^6 splenic CD5+ T cells and was given by tail vein injection. Library generation was performed with the immunoSEQ multiplex PCR assay. In its TCRdb copy, this immuneACCESS table keeps in-frame sequences only and misses some clones. Where compared with another copy, unresolved V genes explain less than half of these, and the others have no known cause. The sample profile shows a few thousand clones; roughly half of them were found once. The biggest ten clones account for approximately 15% of the sample. The sample comprised gut tissue. The receptors originated from a female BALB/c mouse given C57BL/6 T cells with graft-versus-host disease after an allogeneic hematopoietic cell transplant.

As to this clone: Gene names denote mouse genes. CDR3 sequence reads: CASSLTGDEQYF. CDR3 DNA (partial): TGTGCCAGCAGTCTCACAGGTGATGAACAGTAC. The V gene is TRBV26, the J gene TRBJ2-7; a weak D match, TRBD1 (5 bases). With the read ending 1 residue before the CDR3 end, the germline J gene is used to fill in that end. Germline assignment: CDR1 KGHPV and CDR2 FQNQEV (reference sequence). The CDR3 runs to 12 residues. Trimming pared 3 bases from V and 5 bases from J, leaving 8 bases between.

About this clone itself: All gene names here are mouse names. The CDR3 is cut off 1 residue early in the read; its end comes from the germline J gene. The chain combines TRBV14 with TRBJ2-3; D gene ambiguous. Trimming removed 0 bases at V and 2 bases at J, with 1 base between. The V gene's germline CDR1 is SGHDT and CDR2 FRDEAV. CDR3 size: 12 residues. The DNA read from the CDR3 is TGTGCCAGCAGTTTCTTTGCAGAAACGCTGTAT. Protein sequence: CASSFFAETLY. The entire CDR3 protein is CASSFFAETLYF.

This clone was recorded a few times. Gene names are mouse gene names. Coverage ceases 1 residue before the CDR3 finishes, and the germline J gene fills in the end. Additional DNA sequences in this sample encode the identical CDR3. This rearrangement joins TRBV2 to TRBJ1-5; D is ambiguous. Germline V gene lookup returns CDR1 LGHNA and CDR2 YSYQKL. The CDR3 contains 13 residues. V lost 2 bases to trimming and J lost 0 bases, with 2 bases between them. The CDR3 sequence is CASSQYNNQAPLF. The covered CDR3 bases are TGTGCCAGCAGCCAATATAACAACCAGGCTCCGCTT.

About this clone: The gene names here belong to mouse. The read falls 1 residue short of the CDR3 end, and the missing part is taken from the germline J gene. V is TRBV13-2 and J is TRBJ2-2; no clear D. V lost 8 bases and J lost 2, with 7 bases in between. This CDR3 region has 12 residues. Germline V gene sequence: CDR1 NNHNN, CDR2 SYGAGS (reference sequence). The CDR3 here is CARWDNTGQLYF. The sequenced part of the CDR3 DNA is TGTGCCAGGTGGGATAACACCGGGCAGCTCTAC.

About this clone: Genes here carry mouse names. With the read ending 1 residue before the CDR3 end, the germline J gene is used to fill in that end. The rearrangement uses TRBV5 and TRBJ2-5; perhaps TRBD1 as D (5 bases). Trimming removed 0 bases at V and 4 bases at J, with 5 bases between. The CDR3 runs 13 residues. CDR1 is LGHNA, CDR2 YNLKQL, per germline (reference sequence). The CDR3 loop reads CASSQDREDTQYF. The sequenced CDR3 bases are TGTGCCAGCAGCCAAGACAGGGAAGACACCCAGTAC.

A note on this clone: The genes are named according to mouse. The read gets to within 1 residue of the CDR3 end, and the germline J gene fills in the rest. V usage is TRBV13-2 and J usage is TRBJ1-3; D is possibly TRBD1 (6 bases). The CDR3 totals 15 residues. V was cut by 0 bases and J by 2 bases, with 9 bases left in between. Germline loops: CDR1 NNHNN, CDR2 SYGAGS (reference sequence). The part of the CDR3 DNA that was read is TGTGCCAGCGGTGATGGGGGGGCCGCTGGAAATACGCTCTAT. Translation gives CASGDGGAAGNTLY. The CDR3 as a whole reads CASGDGGAAGNTLYF.

By share of the sample, this clone is hyperexpanded. The genes are named according to mouse. Other nucleotide sequences from this sample produce the same CDR3. The CDR3 is CATEGVYEQYF. The sequenced part of the CDR3 DNA is TGTGCCACAGAAGGGGTTTATGAACAGTAC. The J gene is TRBJ2-7, the V gene TRBV13-3, with D possibly matching TRBD1 (5 bases). Sequencing ends 1 residue short of the CDR3 end; the germline J gene provides the rest. Between the trimmed V and J ends, which lost 9 bases and 4 bases, there was a span of 11 bases. CDR1 and CDR2 from the germline V gene are NNHDY and SYVADS. The CDR3 runs 11 residues.

About this clone: Gene names and germline refer to mouse. The CDR3 end falls 1 residue outside the read, so it is completed with the germline J gene. The chain carries TRBV5 and TRBJ2-4; D tentatively fits TRBD1 or TRBD2 (5 bases each). Germline V gene data show CDR1 as LGHNA and CDR2 as YNLKQL (reference sequence). The CDR3 totals 16 residues. Trimming removed 0 bases from V and 1 base from J, with 11 bases in between. Partial CDR3 DNA: TGTGCCAGCAGCCAAGATCTTGGGGCTGGTCAAAACACCTTGTAC. Its translation: CASSQDLGAGQNTLY. The whole CDR3 reads CASSQDLGAGQNTLYF.